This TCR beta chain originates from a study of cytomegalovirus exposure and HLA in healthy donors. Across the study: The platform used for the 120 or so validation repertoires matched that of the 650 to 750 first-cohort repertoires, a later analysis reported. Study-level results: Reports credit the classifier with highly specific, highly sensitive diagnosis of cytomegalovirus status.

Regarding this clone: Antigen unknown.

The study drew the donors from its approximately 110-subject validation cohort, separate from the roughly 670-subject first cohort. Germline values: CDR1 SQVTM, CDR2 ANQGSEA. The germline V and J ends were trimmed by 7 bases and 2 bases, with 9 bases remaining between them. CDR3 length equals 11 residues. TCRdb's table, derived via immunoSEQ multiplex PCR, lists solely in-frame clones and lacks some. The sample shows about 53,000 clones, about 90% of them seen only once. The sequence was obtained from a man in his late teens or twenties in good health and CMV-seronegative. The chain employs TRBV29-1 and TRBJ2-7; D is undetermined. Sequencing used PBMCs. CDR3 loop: CSARVAYEQYF. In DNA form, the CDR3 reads TGCAGCGCCCGGGTCGCCTACGAGCAGTACTTC.